One and the same sample provided the 29 T cell receptor beta chains below, sequenced in a study of vaccination and CD4 T cells after COVID-19. Treatment here: 10-day PBMC culture with coronavirus spike peptide pools or control peptides (ViraFEST assay). An Oncomine TCR Beta short-read assay was used to sequence the DNA from cultured CD4+ T cells. TCRdb reprocessed the PCR reads with MiXCR, giving one entry per CDR3 protein. The sample includes over 10,000 distinct CDR3 sequences, 35% to 50% seen only once; the top ten take around 20%. The antigens for these receptors are not known. Material: cultured CD4+ T cells from blood, obtained after SARS-CoV-2 vaccination. All receptors come from a human donor with COVID-19.

J is TRBJ2-1 and V is TRBV5-4; 9 nucleotides align to TRBD2. V lost 0 bases and J lost 4; bases outside the gene matches: 8. The CDR3 is 17 amino acids. The germline gives CDR1 SGHNT, CDR2 YYREEE (reference sequence). DNA of the CDR3: TGTGCCAGCAGCTTGGCCTCTTCAGCGGGGGGTTACAATGAGCAGTTCTTC. Amino acids: CASSLASSAGGYNEQFF.

The genes are TRBV5-1 and TRBJ1-1, with D hard to call. The V gene lost 0 bases and the J gene lost 0 bases, with 6 bases spanning the gap. The CDR3 is 14 residues long. The germline V gene has CDR1 SGHRS and CDR2 YFSETQ. The CDR3 DNA reads as TGCGCCAGCAGCTTGGCACCGATGAACACTGAAGCTTTCTTT. Residues: CASSLAPMNTEAFF.

This clonotype was observed a handful of times. The chain uses TRBV6-1 and TRBJ2-2; 8 bases are shared with TRBD2. Germline trimming cut 6 bases from V and 6 bases from J; bases unmatched to any gene: 9. CDR3 length equals 15 residues. Germline V lookup: CDR1 MNHNS, CDR2 SASEGT. DNA of the CDR3: TGTGCCAGCAGCTTTTCCGGGACTAGTGCCGGGGAGCTGTTTTTT. Translation: CASSFSGTSAGELFF.

The sample holds a few counts of this clonotype. Compared with germline, one end of the junction differs, possibly owing to a read error. The gene calls are TRBV7-7 and TRBJ2-3; possible D gene TRBD2, 6 bases. This CDR3 is 15 amino acids long. Per germline, CDR1 SSHAT and CDR2 FNYEAQ (reference sequence). The DNA of the CDR3 is TGTGCTAGCAGCTTAGCGGCTAGTCGTACAGATACGCAGTATTTT. It is translated as CASSLAASRTDTQYF.

This chain connects TRBV20-1 to TRBJ2-4, with no clear D. V gave up 4 bases and J gave up 13 bases, with 14 bases separating them. The CDR3 has 11 residues. The germline V gene encodes CDR1 DFQATT and CDR2 SNEGSKA (reference sequence). DNA of the CDR3: TGCAGTGCTAAAATGGAGCGAAGCCAGTACTTC. Its protein product is CSAKMERSQYF.

The chain employs TRBV7-3 and TRBJ1-1; possibly TRBD1 for D (5 bases). This CDR3 comprises 15 residues. Germline V gene sequence: CDR1 SGHTA, CDR2 FQGTGA. V was cut by 2 bases and J by 7 bases, with 17 bases left in between. CDR3 DNA: TGTGCCAGCAGCTTACTTCCGGTACCCCAGGGTGAAGCTTTCTTT. Residues: CASSLLPVPQGEAFF.

The J gene is TRBJ1-2, the V gene TRBV18; 10 bases match TRBD1. With V trimmed by 1 base and J by 6 bases, 5 bases remained unmatched. Per germline, CDR1 KGHSH and CDR2 LQKENI. The length of the CDR3 is 15 residues. The CDR3 bases are TGTGCCAGCTCACCACAACCGACAGGGGGCGATGGCTACACCTTC. Its translation: CASSPQPTGGDGYTF.

The genes are TRBV12-3 or TRBV12-4 and TRBJ2-6, with D perhaps TRBD1 (6 bases). The CDR3 contains 16 residues. Trimming removed 5 bases at V and 0 bases at J, with 11 bases between. CDR3 sequence reads: CASSTRTVSGANVLTF. DNA of the CDR3: TGTGCCAGCAGTACCCGGACAGTCTCTGGGGCCAACGTCCTGACTTTC.

The chain carries TRBV20-1 and TRBJ2-1; D is unclear. The germline CDR1 and CDR2 sequences are DFQATT and SNEGSKA (reference sequence). Trimming removed 2 bases from V and 7 bases from J, with 9 bases in between. This CDR3 contains 12 residues. CDR3 loop: CSARKQNNEQFF. The DNA of the CDR3 is TGCAGTGCTAGAAAACAGAATAATGAGCAGTTCTTC.

This chain links TRBV20-1 with TRBJ2-1; 8 bases align to TRBD1. The J segment lost 7 bases and the V segment lost 3 bases, leaving 8 bases of the junction unmatched. CDR3 size: 14 residues. The germline CDR1 and CDR2 sequences are DFQATT and SNEGSKA (reference sequence). The CDR3 loop reads CSASRAGGVNEQFF. In DNA, the CDR3 is TGCAGTGCTAGTCGGGCAGGGGGCGTAAATGAGCAGTTCTTC.

The chain links TRBV19 to TRBJ2-5; D may match TRBD1 or TRBD2 (6 bases each). Germline V CDR1 and CDR2: LNHDA, SQIVND (reference sequence). The CDR3 is 16 residues long. The V and J ends lost 0 bases and 5 bases respectively, with 16 bases between them. This CDR3 reads CASSIDLGGHWETQYF. The CDR3 nucleotides read TGTGCCAGTAGTATAGATCTCGGGGGACATTGGGAGACCCAGTACTTC.

This clonotype was counted a few times. V and J are TRBV7-2 and TRBJ2-1; D is ambiguous. Germline V gene lookup returns CDR1 SGHTA and CDR2 FQGNSA. This CDR3 spans 12 amino acids. Trimming pared 1 base from V and 9 bases from J, leaving 7 bases between. CDR3 loop: CASSLVWFEQFF. DNA of the CDR3: TGTGCCAGCAGCTTAGTTTGGTTTGAGCAGTTCTTC.

This rearrangement joins TRBV11-2 to TRBJ1-1; unclear D gene. The CDR3 runs 13 residues. CDR1 is SGHAT and CDR2 is FQNNGV in the germline V gene. V lost 5 bases and J 0 bases, leaving 7 bases between the germline ends. The CDR3 is CASSPTLNTEAFF. CDR3 in DNA: TGTGCCAGCAGCCCTACCCTGAACACTGAAGCTTTCTTT.

Points on this clonotype: An end of the junction differs from the germline gene, which may be a read error. The J gene is TRBJ2-3, the V gene TRBV7-7; D remains ambiguous. Germline CDR1 SSHAT, CDR2 FNYEAQ (reference sequence). This CDR3 is 13 amino acids long. The CDR3 is CASSPGRAGTQYF. CDR3 sequence (DNA): TGTGCTAGCAGCCCAGGCCGGGCAGGTACGCAGTATTTT.

The table lists this clonotype with a few counts. This sequence joins TRBV21-1 and TRBJ1-5; the table's D call, TRBD1, was not checked against the DNA. TRBV21-1 is given as a pseudogene. The CDR3 covers 17 residues. The CDR3, as DNA: TGTGCCAGCAGCAAAGTAGGGGGCAGGATCGTCAATCAGCCCCAGCATTTT. Amino acids: CASSKVGGRIVNQPQHF.

This clonotype has more than one count but fewer than ten. The V and J genes are TRBV5-4 and TRBJ2-3; D tentatively fits TRBD1 or TRBD2 (5 bases each). CDR3 size: 13 residues. V shed 4 bases and J shed 8 bases, with 14 bases lying between them. The germline gives CDR1 SGHNT, CDR2 YYREEE (reference sequence). CDR3: CASSTRGPVTQYF. The CDR3 region has the DNA TGTGCCAGCAGCACCCGGGGACCTGTTACGCAGTATTTT.

V is TRBV27 and J is TRBJ2-3; TRBD1 matches at 8 bases. The CDR3 contains 15 residues. The germline V gene encodes CDR1 MNHEY and CDR2 SMNVEV (reference sequence). The ends lost 5 bases at V and 4 bases at J; junction bases unmatched: 8. CDR3 amino acids: CASSQPRGPADTQYF. CDR3 DNA sequence: TGTGCCAGCAGTCAACCCAGGGGGCCGGCAGATACGCAGTATTTT.

This chain connects TRBV20-1 to TRBJ1-4, with TRBD1 matching 10 bases. The CDR3 sequence is 14 residues long. With V trimmed by 2 bases and J by 5 bases, 2 bases remained unmatched. Per germline, CDR1 DFQATT and CDR2 SNEGSKA (reference sequence). This chain's CDR3 is CSARPGQGNEKLFF. The DNA of the CDR3 is TGCAGTGCTAGACCGGGACAGGGGAATGAAAAACTGTTTTTT.

V and J are TRBV11-3 and TRBJ2-7, with 7 bases matching TRBD2. With 5 bases clipped from V and 2 bases from J, the junction kept 9 bases outside the gene matches. This CDR3 is built from 15 residues. Germline loops: CDR1 SGHNT, CDR2 YENEEA. In DNA form, the CDR3 reads TGTGCCAGCAGCCCTGGTCATGGGGGGGCCTACGAGCAGTACTTC. Its protein product is CASSPGHGGAYEQYF.

The rearrangement uses TRBV5-6 and TRBJ2-6; 8 positions match TRBD1. CDR1 is SGHDT and CDR2 is YYEEEE in the germline V gene. The length of the CDR3 is 16 residues. With V trimmed by 2 bases and J by 2 bases, 3 bases remained unmatched. CDR3 nucleotides: TGTGCCAGCAGCTTTTACAGGGGGGCTGGGGCCAACGTCCTGACTTTC. Translating it yields CASSFYRGAGANVLTF.

V usage is TRBV5-4 and J usage is TRBJ2-7; 8 bases fit TRBD2. The V and J ends lost 4 bases and 7 bases, in that order; junction bases with no gene match: 16. Germline CDR1 and CDR2: SGHNT and YYREEE (reference sequence). CDR3 length: 16 amino acids. The CDR3 is CASSLLFRGGAQEQYF. In DNA form, the CDR3 reads TGTGCCAGCAGCCTTCTATTCCGGGGGGGGGCGCAGGAGCAGTACTTC. Full variable domain (outside the CDR3, taken from reference TRBV5-4 and TRBJ2-7): ETGVTQSPTHLIKTRGQQVTLRCSSQSGHNTVSWYQQALGQGPQFIFQYYREEENGRGNFPPRFSGLQFPNYSSELNVNALELDDSALYLCASSLLFRGGAQEQYFGPGTRLTVT.

The CDR3 reads CASSQVRDSNQPQHF. The DNA for the CDR3 is TGCGCCAGCAGCCAAGTACGGGATAGCAATCAGCCCCAGCATTTT. The genes are TRBV4-1 and TRBJ1-5; D gene unclear. Germline CDR1 MGHRA, CDR2 YSYEKL. V was shortened by 1 base and J by 0 bases, with 7 bases between the two germline ends. The length of the CDR3 is 15 residues.

This sequence joins TRBV23-1 and TRBJ2-3; a weak D match, TRBD2 (6 bases). TRBV23-1 is marked as an open reading frame, function uncertain. The V gene lost 0 bases and the J gene lost 4 bases, with 29 bases spanning the gap. The CDR3 runs 21 residues. The chain's CDR3 is CASSQSHGGTSDFGPPDTQYF. CDR3 DNA sequence: TGCGCCAGCAGTCAATCCCACGGCGGGACCTCCGATTTTGGGCCCCCAGATACGCAGTATTTT.

This CDR3 is CASSEQSNTGELFF. The CDR3 DNA reads TGTGCCAGCAGTGAGCAGTCGAACACCGGGGAGCTGTTTTTT. The chain uses TRBV6-1 and TRBJ2-2, with D uncertain. Looked up from germline, CDR1 is MNHNS and CDR2 is SASEGT. Trimming stripped 3 bases from V and 0 bases from J, with 5 bases between. The CDR3 runs 14 residues.

The chain carries TRBV7-3 and TRBJ2-7, with 8 bases that match TRBD2. This CDR3 is built from 14 residues. Trimming at V came to 2 bases and at J to 5 bases, leaving 5 bases not matched to a gene. Germline lookup yields CDR1 SGHTA and CDR2 FQGTGA. The CDR3 DNA sequence: TGTGCCAGCAGCTTACGGGGGGGGCTGGACGAGCAGTACTTC. Residues: CASSLRGGLDEQYF.

This clonotype was seen just once. The junction and the germline gene differ at one end; a read error may be behind it. The chain links TRBV7-2 to TRBJ2-1, with TRBD2 matching 9 bases. Germline CDR1 is SGHTA and CDR2 is FQGNSA. The CDR3 extends over 15 amino acids. The CDR3 DNA follows: TGTGCCAGCAGCTTAATGGGCGGGGGGGCTTATGAGCAGCTCTTC. As protein: CASSLMGGGAYEQLF.

The rearrangement links TRBV7-8 to TRBJ1-1, with D possibly TRBD1 on 6 matching bases. This CDR3 comprises 18 residues. Germline CDR1 SGHVS, CDR2 FQNEAQ. V gave up 5 bases and J gave up 5 bases, with 27 bases separating them. As DNA, the CDR3 is TGTGCCAGCAGCGACAGAGGGGAGACAGGCGGCCGGGTAACTGAAGCTTTCTTT. This sequence encodes CASSDRGETGGRVTEAFF.

The V and J genes are TRBV4-1 and TRBJ2-2, with D possibly being TRBD1 or TRBD2 (6 bases each). Trimming took off 1 base at V and 4 bases at J, with 13 bases between the two ends. Germline loops: CDR1 MGHRA, CDR2 YSYEKL. The CDR3 has 16 residues. CDR3 DNA sequence: TGCGCCAGCAGCCAAGTTTGGGGGGCTGTCACCGGGGAGCTGTTTTTT. Translating it yields CASSQVWGAVTGELFF.

V gene TRBV5-1 combines with J gene TRBJ1-5, with no clear D. The CDR3 is made up of 14 amino acids. Germline V gene sequence: CDR1 SGHRS, CDR2 YFSETQ. V lost 0 bases and J lost 1, with 5 bases in between. In nucleotides, the CDR3 is TGCGCCAGCAGCTTGGAGGGCAGCAATCAGCCCCAGCATTTT. Amino acid sequence: CASSLEGSNQPQHF.